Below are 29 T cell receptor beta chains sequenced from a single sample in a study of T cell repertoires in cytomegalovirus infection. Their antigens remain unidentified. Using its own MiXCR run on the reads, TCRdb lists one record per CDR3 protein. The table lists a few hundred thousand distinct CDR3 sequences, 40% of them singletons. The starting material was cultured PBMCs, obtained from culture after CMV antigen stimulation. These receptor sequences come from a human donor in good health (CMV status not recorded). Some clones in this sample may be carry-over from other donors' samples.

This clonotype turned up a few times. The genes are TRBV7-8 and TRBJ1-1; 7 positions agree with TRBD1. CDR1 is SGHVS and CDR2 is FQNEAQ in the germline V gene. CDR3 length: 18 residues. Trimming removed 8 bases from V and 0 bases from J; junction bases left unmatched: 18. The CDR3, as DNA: TGTGCCAGCCGCCTCTCCTGGCCGGGACAGACCTTGAACACTGAAGCTTTCTTT. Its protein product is CASRLSWPGQTLNTEAFF.

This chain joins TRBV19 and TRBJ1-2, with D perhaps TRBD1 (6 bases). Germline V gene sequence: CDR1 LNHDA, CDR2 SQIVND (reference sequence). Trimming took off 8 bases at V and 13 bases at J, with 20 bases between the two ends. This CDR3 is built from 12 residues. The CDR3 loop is CASSPGAGEVTF. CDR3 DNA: TGTGCCAGTTCCCCGGGAGCAGGGGAGGTCACCTTC.

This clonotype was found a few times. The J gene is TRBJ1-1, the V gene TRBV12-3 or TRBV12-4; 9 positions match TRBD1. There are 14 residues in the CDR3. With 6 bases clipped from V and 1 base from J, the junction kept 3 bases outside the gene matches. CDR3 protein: CASRLTGGNTEAFF. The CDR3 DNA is TGTGCCAGCAGGCTGACAGGGGGGAACACTGAAGCTTTCTTT.

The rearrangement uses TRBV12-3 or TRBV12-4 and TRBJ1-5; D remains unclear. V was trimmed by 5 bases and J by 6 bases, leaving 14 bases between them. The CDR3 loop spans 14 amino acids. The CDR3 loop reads CASSVSTTVQPQHF. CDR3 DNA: TGTGCCAGCAGTGTCTCTACCACCGTTCAGCCCCAGCATTTT.

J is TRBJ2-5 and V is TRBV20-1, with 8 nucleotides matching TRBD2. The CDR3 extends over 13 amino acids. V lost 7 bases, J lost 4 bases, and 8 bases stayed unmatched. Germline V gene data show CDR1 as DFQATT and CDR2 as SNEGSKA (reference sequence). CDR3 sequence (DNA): TGCAGTGTAAAGCGGGGGTCTGGAGAGACCCAGTACTTC. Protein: CSVKRGSGETQYF.

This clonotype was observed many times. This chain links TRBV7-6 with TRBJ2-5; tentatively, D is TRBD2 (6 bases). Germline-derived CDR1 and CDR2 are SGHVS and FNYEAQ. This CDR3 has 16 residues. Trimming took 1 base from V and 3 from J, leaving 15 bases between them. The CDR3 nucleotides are TGTGCCAGCAGCTTAGAGGGACTGAAGAGGGAAGAGACCCAGTACTTC. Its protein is CASSLEGLKREETQYF.

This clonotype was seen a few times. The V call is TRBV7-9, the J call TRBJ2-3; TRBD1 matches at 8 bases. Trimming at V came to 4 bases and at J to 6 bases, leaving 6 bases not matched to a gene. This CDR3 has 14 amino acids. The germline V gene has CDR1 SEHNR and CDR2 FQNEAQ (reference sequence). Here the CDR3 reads CASSSNDRGDTQYF. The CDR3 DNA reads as TGTGCCAGCAGCTCTAACGACAGGGGTGATACGCAGTATTTT. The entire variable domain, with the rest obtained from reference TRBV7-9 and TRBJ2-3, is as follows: DTGVSQNPRHKITKRGQNVTFRCDPISEHNRLYWYRQTLGQGPEFLTYFQNEAQLEKSRLLSDRFSAERPKGSFSTLEIQRTEQGDSAMYLCASSSNDRGDTQYFGPGTRLTVL.

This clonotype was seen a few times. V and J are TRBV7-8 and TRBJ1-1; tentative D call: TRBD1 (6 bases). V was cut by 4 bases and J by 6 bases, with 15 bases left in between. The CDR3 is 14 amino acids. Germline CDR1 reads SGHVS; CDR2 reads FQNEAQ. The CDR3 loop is CASSWGQPVAEAFF. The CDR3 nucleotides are TGTGCCAGCAGCTGGGGACAACCGGTCGCTGAAGCTTTCTTT.

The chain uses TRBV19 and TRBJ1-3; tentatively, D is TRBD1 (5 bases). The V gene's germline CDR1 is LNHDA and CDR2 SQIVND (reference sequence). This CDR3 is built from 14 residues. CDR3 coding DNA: TGTGCAGCCGGGAGAGGGGACTCTGGAAACACCATATATTTT. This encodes CAAGRGDSGNTIYF.

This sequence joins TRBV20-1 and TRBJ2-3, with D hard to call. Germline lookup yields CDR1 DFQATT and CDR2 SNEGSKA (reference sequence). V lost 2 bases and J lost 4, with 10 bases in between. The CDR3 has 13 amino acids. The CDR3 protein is CSARRRSADTQYF. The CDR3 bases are TGCAGTGCTAGACGCAGGAGCGCAGATACGCAGTATTTT.

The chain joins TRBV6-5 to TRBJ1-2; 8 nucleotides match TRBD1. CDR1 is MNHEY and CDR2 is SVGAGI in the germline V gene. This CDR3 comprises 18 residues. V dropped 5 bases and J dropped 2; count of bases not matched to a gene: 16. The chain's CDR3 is CASSEDNKGTGTNYGYTF. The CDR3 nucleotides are TGTGCCAGCAGTGAAGATAATAAGGGGACAGGTACGAACTATGGCTACACCTTC.

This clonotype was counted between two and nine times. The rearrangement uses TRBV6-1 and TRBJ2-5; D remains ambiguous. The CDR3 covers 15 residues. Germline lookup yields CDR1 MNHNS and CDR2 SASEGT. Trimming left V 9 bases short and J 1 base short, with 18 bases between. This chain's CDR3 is CASDPGRGIQETQYF. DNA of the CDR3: TGTGCCAGTGATCCCGGAAGAGGAATCCAAGAGACCCAGTACTTC.

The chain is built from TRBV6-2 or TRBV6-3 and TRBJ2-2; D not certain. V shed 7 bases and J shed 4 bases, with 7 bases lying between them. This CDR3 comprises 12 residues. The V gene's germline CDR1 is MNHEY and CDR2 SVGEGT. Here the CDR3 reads CASTLSTGELFF. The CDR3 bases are TGTGCCAGCACACTAAGCACCGGGGAGCTGTTTTTT.

The CDR3 nucleotides read TGTGCCAGCAGCCGACGTCCCGACAGGGGCGCCGATGAGCAGTTCTTC. Protein product: CASSRRPDRGADEQFF. This sequence joins TRBV11-2 and TRBJ2-1, with 8 positions matching TRBD1. The germline V gene has CDR1 SGHAT and CDR2 FQNNGV. V shed 5 bases and J 8 bases; nucleotides not matched to a gene: 14. The CDR3 is made up of 16 amino acids.

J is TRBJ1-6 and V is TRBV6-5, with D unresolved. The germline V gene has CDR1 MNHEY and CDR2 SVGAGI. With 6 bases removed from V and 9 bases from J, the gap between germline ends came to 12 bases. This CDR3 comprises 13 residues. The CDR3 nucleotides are TGTGCCAGCAGCAGAGGCTGGGGTTCACCCCTCCACTTT. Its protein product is CASSRGWGSPLHF.

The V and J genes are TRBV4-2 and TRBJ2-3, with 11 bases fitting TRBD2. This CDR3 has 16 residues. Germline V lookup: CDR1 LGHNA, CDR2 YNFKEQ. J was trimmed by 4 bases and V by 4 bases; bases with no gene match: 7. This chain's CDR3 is CASSPSGGKAADTQYF. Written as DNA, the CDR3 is TGTGCCAGCAGCCCTAGCGGGGGGAAAGCAGCAGATACGCAGTATTTT.

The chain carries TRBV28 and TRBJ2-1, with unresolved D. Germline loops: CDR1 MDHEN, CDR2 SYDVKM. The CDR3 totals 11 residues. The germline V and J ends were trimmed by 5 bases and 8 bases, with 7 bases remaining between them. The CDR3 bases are TGTGCCAGCAGTAGCCCGGATGAGCAGTTCTTC. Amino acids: CASSSPDEQFF.

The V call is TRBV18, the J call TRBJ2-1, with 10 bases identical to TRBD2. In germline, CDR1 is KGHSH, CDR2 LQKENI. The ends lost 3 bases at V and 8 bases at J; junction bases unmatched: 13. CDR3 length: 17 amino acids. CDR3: CASSPRRASGRGDEQFF. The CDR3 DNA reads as TGTGCCAGCTCACCGCGGAGGGCCAGCGGGAGGGGGGATGAGCAGTTCTTC.

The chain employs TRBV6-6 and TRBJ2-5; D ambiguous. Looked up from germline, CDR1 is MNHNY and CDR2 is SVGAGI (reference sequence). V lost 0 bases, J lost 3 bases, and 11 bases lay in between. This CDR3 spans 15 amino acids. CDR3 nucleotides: TGTGCCAGCAGTTACTCGATAGACGGAGAAGAGACCCAGTACTTC. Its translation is CASSYSIDGEETQYF.

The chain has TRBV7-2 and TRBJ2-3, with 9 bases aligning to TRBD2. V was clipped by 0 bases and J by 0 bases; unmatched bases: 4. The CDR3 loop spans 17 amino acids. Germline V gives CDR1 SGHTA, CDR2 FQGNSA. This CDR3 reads CASSLATSGPSTDTQYF. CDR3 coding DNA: TGTGCCAGCAGCTTAGCGACTAGCGGCCCGAGCACAGATACGCAGTATTTT.

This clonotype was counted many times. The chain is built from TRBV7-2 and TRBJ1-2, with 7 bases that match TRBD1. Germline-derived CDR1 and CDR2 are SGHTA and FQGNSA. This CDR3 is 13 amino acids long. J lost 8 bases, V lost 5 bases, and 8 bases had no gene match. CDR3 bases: TGTGCCAGCAGCAACGACAGGGTGGGAGGCTACACCTTC. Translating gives CASSNDRVGGYTF.

In nucleotides, the CDR3 is TGTGCCAGCAGCGGAGCTAGCGGGGGGGCCATTAAAGATACGCAGTATTTT. Translating gives CASSGASGGAIKDTQYF. This chain connects TRBV7-4 to TRBJ2-3; TRBD2 matches 12 bases. Germline V gene data show CDR1 as SGHVT and CDR2 as SQSDAQ. Trimming removed 5 bases from V and 5 bases from J; junction bases left unmatched: 11. This CDR3 has 17 residues. The full variable domain, rest sourced from reference TRBV7-4 and TRBJ2-3, is GAGVSQSPRYKVAKRGRDVALRCDSISGHVTLYWYRQTLGQGSEVLTYSQSDAQRDKSGRPSGRFSAERPERSVSTLKIQRTEQGDSAVYLCASSGASGGAIKDTQYFGPGTRLTVL.

The CDR3 DNA reads TGTGCCAGCAGCCAAGACGCCCTTAGCGGGTGGGCCTACAATGAGCAGTTCTTC. This codes for CASSQDALSGWAYNEQFF. The chain uses TRBV14 and TRBJ2-1; 7 nucleotides match TRBD2. Germline CDR1 and CDR2: SGHDN and FVKESK. This CDR3 comprises 18 residues. V trimming: 0 bases; J trimming: 2 bases; junction bases outside the gene matches: 10.

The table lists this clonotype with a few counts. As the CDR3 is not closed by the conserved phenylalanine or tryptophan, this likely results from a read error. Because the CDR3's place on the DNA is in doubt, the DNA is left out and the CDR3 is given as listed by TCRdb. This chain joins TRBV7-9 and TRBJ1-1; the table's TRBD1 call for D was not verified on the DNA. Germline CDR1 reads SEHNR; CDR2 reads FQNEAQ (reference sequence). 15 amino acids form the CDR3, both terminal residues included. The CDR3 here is CASSLAGGSTGPRDI.

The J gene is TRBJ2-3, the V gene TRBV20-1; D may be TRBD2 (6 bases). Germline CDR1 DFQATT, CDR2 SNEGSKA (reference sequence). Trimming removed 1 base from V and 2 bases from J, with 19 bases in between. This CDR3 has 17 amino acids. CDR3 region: CSARAGAGIRLTDTQYF. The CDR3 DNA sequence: TGCAGTGCTAGAGCGGGAGCAGGGATTCGACTCACAGATACGCAGTATTTT.

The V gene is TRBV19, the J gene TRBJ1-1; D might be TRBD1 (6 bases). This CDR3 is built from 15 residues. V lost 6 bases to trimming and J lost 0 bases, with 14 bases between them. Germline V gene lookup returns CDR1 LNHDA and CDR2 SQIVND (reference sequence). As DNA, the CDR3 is TGTGCCAGTAGCCTCACGGGACAAATGAACACTGAAGCTTTCTTT. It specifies CASSLTGQMNTEAFF.

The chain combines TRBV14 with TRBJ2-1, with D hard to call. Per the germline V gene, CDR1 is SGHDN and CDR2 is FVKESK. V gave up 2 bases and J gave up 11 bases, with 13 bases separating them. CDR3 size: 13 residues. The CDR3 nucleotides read TGTGCCAGCAGCCAATTATCTCAGACGCAGCAGTTCTTC. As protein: CASSQLSQTQQFF.

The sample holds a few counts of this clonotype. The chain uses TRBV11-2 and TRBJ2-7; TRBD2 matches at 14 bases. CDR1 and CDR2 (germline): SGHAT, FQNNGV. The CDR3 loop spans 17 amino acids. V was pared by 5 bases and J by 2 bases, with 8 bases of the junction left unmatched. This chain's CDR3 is CASSQGLAGEIPYEQYF. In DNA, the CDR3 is TGTGCCAGCAGCCAGGGACTAGCGGGAGAGATTCCCTACGAGCAGTACTTC.

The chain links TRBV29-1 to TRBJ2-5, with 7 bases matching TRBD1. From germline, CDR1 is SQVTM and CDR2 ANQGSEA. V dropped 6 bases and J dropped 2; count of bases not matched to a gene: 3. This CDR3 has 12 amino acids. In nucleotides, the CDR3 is TGCAGCGTGACGGGACAGCAAGAGACCCAGTACTTC. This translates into CSVTGQQETQYF.